The text below deals with one TCR beta chain. PCR employed 60 Vbeta and 13 Jbeta primers. The assay was immunoSEQ multiplex PCR, and TCRdb's table has in-frame clones only and misses some. The data hold 150,000 to 200,000 clones, with roughly 77% observed a single time. The data belong to a study of cytomegalovirus exposure and HLA in healthy donors. The clonotype originates from a woman between 45 and 60 years old in good health and CMV-seronegative. Sequencing used PBMCs.

The CDR3: CASSFYTGRTGDGYTF. As DNA, the CDR3 is TGTGCCAGCAGCTTTTATACGGGACGGACAGGGGATGGCTACACCTTC. The chain links TRBV7-2 to TRBJ1-2; 9 positions agree with TRBD1. Trimming took 3 bases from V and 6 from J; bases not matched to a gene: 11. Germline V gene sequence: CDR1 SGHTA, CDR2 FQGNSA. The CDR3 is 16 residues long. The full variable domain, completed using reference TRBV7-2 and TRBJ1-2, is GAGVSQSPSNKVTEKGKDVELRCDPISGHTALYWYRQSLGQGLEFLIYFQGNSAPDKSGLPSDRFSAERTGGSVSTLTIQRTQQEDSAVYLCASSFYTGRTGDGYTFGSGTRLTVV.